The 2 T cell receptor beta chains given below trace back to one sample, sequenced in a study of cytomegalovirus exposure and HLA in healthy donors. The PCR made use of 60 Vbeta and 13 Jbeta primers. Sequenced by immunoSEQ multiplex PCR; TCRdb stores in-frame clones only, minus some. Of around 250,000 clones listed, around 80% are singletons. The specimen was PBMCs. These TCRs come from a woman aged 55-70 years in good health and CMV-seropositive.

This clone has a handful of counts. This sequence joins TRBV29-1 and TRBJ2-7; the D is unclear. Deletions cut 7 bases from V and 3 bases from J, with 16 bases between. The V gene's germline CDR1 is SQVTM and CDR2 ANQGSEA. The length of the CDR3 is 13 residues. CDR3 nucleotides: TGCAGCGGGGTAGCCGCTACCAACTACGAGCAGTACTTC. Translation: CSGVAATNYEQYF.

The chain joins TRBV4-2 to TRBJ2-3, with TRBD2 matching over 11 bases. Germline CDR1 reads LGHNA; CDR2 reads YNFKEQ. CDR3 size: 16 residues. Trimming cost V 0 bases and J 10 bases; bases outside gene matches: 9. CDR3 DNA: TGTGCCAGCAGCCAAGATCGTACTAGCGGGAGAGGAGCGCAGTATTTT. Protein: CASSQDRTSGRGAQYF.